This paragraph covers one T cell receptor (beta chain) sequence. This sample stems from a study of OX40 agonist ivuxolimab in advanced cancers. Using immunoSEQ multiplex PCR, the repertoire was profiled, and TCRdb retains in-frame clones only, with some absent. The sample records roughly 76,000 clones, under 95% being singletons. The timepoints at which blood was sampled were baseline, cycle 4 day 1, and cycle 7 day 1. The sequence was obtained from an adult with an advanced solid tumor such as melanoma, head and neck, liver or kidney cancer. The specimen was CD4+ or CD8+ T cells sorted from blood, collected in a trial of the OX40 agonist ivuxolimab.

CDR3: CASSYNYEQYF. As DNA, the CDR3 is TGTGCCAGCAGTTACAACTACGAGCAGTACTTC. The genes are TRBV6-5 and TRBJ2-7, with D unresolved. CDR3 size: 11 residues. CDR1 and CDR2 from the germline V gene are MNHEY and SVGAGI. V shed 2 bases and J shed 3 bases, with 2 bases lying between them.